The rows below give T cell receptor beta chains drawn from one sample of a study of CD8 T cells in ankylosing spondylitis. TCRdb redid the calling of the 5' RACE reads with MiXCR, one entry per CDR3 protein. Of approximately 240,000 distinct CDR3 sequences listed, roughly a tenth are singletons. The material sequenced was blood, either unsorted or a sorted T cell fraction (not recorded which). These TCRs come from a male donor with ankylosing spondylitis or in good health (not recorded which). CDR3s include the opening cysteine and the closing phenylalanine or tryptophan. The D gene is left open where the match is weak. The size of a clone is reported for some rows only, either as once, few or many, or as a class for expanded clones.

j_call v_call d_call clone_size cdr3_aa cdr3_nt
TRBJ2-5 TRBV12-3/TRBV12-4 . many CASSYGRKRETQYF TGTGCCAGCAGTTACGGACGTAAAAGGGAGACCCAGTACTTC
TRBJ2-5 TRBV6-2/TRBV6-3 . few CASTPFRGVGYEETQYF TGTGCCAGCACTCCCTTCCGGGGAGTCGGGTATGAAGAGACCCAGTACTTC
TRBJ2-1 TRBV7-2 TRBD1 few CASSLGWGQGANEQFF TGTGCCAGCAGCTTAGGTTGGGGACAGGGGGCGAATGAGCAGTTCTTC
TRBJ1-4 TRBV6-2/TRBV6-3 . many CASSSRATNEKLFF TGTGCCAGCAGTTCCAGGGCAACTAATGAAAAACTGTTTTTT
TRBJ2-5 TRBV3-1 . few CASSQDRGGQGRETQYF TGTGCCAGCAGCCAAGACCGTGGGGGCCAGGGACGAGAGACCCAGTACTTC
TRBJ2-7 TRBV4-2 . . CASSQDPGAYEQYF TGTGCCAGCAGCCAAGATCCAGGGGCCTACGAGCAGTACTTC
TRBJ1-1 TRBV5-1 TRBD1 . CASSWDRRTEAFF TGCGCCAGCAGCTGGGACAGGCGCACTGAAGCTTTCTTT
TRBJ2-3 TRBV5-1 TRBD1 many CASSLGTDYTDTQYF TGCGCCAGCAGCTTAGGGACAGACTACACAGATACGCAGTATTTT
TRBJ2-2 TRBV5-5 . many CASTGDTGELFF TGTGCCAGCACCGGAGACACCGGGGAGCTGTTTTTT
TRBJ2-1 TRBV29-1 TRBD2 many CSVVVGTSNEQFF TGCAGCGTCGTAGTAGGGACTAGCAATGAGCAGTTCTTC
TRBJ1-2 TRBV12-3/TRBV12-4 . many CASSPQGVGGYTF TGTGCCAGCAGTCCGCAAGGGGTTGGCGGCTACACCTTC
TRBJ2-5 TRBV7-9 . many CASSLKGSKRMTQYF TGTGCCAGCAGCTTAAAGGGATCGAAGAGAATGACCCAGTACTTC
TRBJ2-3 TRBV29-1 . many CSVAFAGRPDTQYF TGCAGCGTTGCATTCGCTGGCAGGCCAGATACGCAGTATTTT
TRBJ1-2 TRBV6-1 . few CATSLGGLEGYTF TGTGCCACCTCCCTCGGGGGTCTCGAAGGCTACACCTTC
TRBJ2-1 TRBV20-1 TRBD2 many CSAGGSGMSYNEQFF TGCAGTGCGGGGGGTAGCGGGATGTCCTACAATGAGCAGTTCTTC
TRBJ1-4 TRBV27 . many CATTSPGTTNEKLFF TGTGCCACCACATCTCCGGGCACAACTAATGAAAAACTGTTTTTT
TRBJ2-3 TRBV10-2 TRBD2 many CASNPNSGVQDTQYF TGCGCCAGCAACCCGAATAGCGGGGTACAGGATACGCAGTATTTT
TRBJ2-7 TRBV7-2 . many CASSLGPLTYEQYF TGTGCCAGCAGCTTAGGGCCTCTAACCTACGAGCAGTACTTC
TRBJ1-4 TRBV6-1 TRBD1 many CASSAQGEKLFF TGTGCCAGCAGTGCACAGGGGGAAAAACTGTTTTTT
TRBJ1-3 TRBV19 . many CASSKRSALSGNTIYF TGTGCCAGTAGTAAAAGGTCGGCTCTCTCTGGAAACACCATATATTTT
TRBJ2-5 TRBV7-7 TRBD2 few CASSLALSGRAETQYF TGTGCCAGCAGCTTAGCGCTAAGCGGGAGGGCAGAGACCCAGTACTTC
TRBJ2-7 TRBV3-1 . many CASSLGLVYEQYF TGTGCCAGCAGTCTTGGACTGGTCTACGAGCAGTACTTC
TRBJ1-2 TRBV7-2 . . CASSLMQGYGYTF TGTGCCAGCAGCTTAATGCAGGGTTATGGCTACACCTTC
TRBJ1-3 TRBV20-1 . many CSARDNGNSGNTIYF TGCAGTGCTAGAGATAACGGGAACTCTGGAAACACCATATATTTT
TRBJ2-3 TRBV11-3 . . CASSVAGDTQYF TGTGCCAGCTCAGTGGCCGGAGATACGCAGTATTTT
TRBJ2-1 TRBV5-1 . many CASSLGARTYNEQFF TGCGCCAGCAGCCTGGGGGCCCGTACCTACAATGAGCAGTTCTTC
TRBJ2-2 TRBV2 . . CASSERTGAGELFF TGTGCCAGCAGTGAACGGACGGGGGCCGGGGAGCTGTTTTTT
TRBJ2-1 TRBV7-7 TRBD2 . CASSLRPSGHNEQFF TGTGCCAGCAGCCTAAGGCCTAGCGGACACAATGAGCAGTTCTTC
TRBJ2-7 TRBV12-3/TRBV12-4 . many CASSLAGPPQF TGTGCCAGCAGTTTAGCTGGACCTCCCCAATTC
TRBJ2-1 TRBV5-5 . many CASSLVGAYNEQFF TGTGCCAGCAGCTTGGTCGGGGCCTACAATGAGCAGTTCTTC
TRBJ2-1 TRBV12-3/TRBV12-4 . many CASRKGTQFNHEQFF TGTGCCAGCAGGAAAGGGACCCAGTTTAACCATGAGCAGTTCTTC
TRBJ2-2 TRBV5-6 . . CASSLAGSPNTGELFF TGTGCCAGCAGCTTGGCGGGGTCCCCGAACACCGGGGAGCTGTTTTTT
TRBJ2-6 TRBV7-2 TRBD1 . CASSGTGVAGANVLTF TGTGCCAGCAGCGGAACAGGGGTAGCTGGGGCCAACGTCCTGACTTTC
TRBJ2-1 TRBV20-1 TRBD2 many CSADPSGGAQEQFF TGCAGTGCCGACCCTAGCGGGGGGGCCCAGGAGCAGTTCTTC
TRBJ2-1 TRBV5-1 TRBD1 many CASSLQGAKLNEQFF TGCGCCAGCAGCTTGCAGGGGGCGAAACTAAATGAGCAGTTCTTC
TRBJ2-3 TRBV9 . . CASSVTRTTDTQYF TGTGCCAGCAGCGTCACTAGGACCACAGATACGCAGTATTTT
TRBJ1-4 TRBV6-4 . many CASSDSTESNYEKLFF TGTGCCAGCAGTGATTCGACAGAGAGCAATTATGAAAAACTGTTTTTT
TRBJ2-7 TRBV2 TRBD2 many CASSATSGGRLEQYF TGTGCCAGCAGTGCCACTAGCGGGGGTCGCCTCGAGCAGTACTTC
TRBJ2-1 TRBV6-5 . many CASSYGNRNNEQFF TGTGCCAGCAGTTACGGTAACAGGAACAATGAGCAGTTCTTC
TRBJ1-1 TRBV20-1 . many CSAEQVNTEAFF TGCAGTGCTGAACAGGTCAACACTGAAGCTTTCTTT
TRBJ2-1 TRBV20-1 . many CSARMSSYNEQFF TGCAGTGCTAGGATGAGCTCCTACAATGAGCAGTTCTTC
TRBJ1-1 TRBV20-1 . many CSARYPDTHTEAFF TGCAGTGCTAGATATCCGGACACTCACACTGAAGCTTTCTTT
TRBJ1-3 TRBV5-1 . few CASSSTASSGNTIYF TGCGCCAGCAGCTCGACTGCAAGCTCTGGAAACACCATATATTTT
TRBJ2-3 TRBV4-1 TRBD2 many CASSRLAGARTFTDTQYF TGCGCCAGCAGCCGACTAGCGGGGGCCCGGACTTTCACAGATACGCAGTATTTT
TRBJ1-1 TRBV9 . . CASSPGGGGGTEAFF TGTGCCAGCAGCCCCGGGGGTGGAGGCGGCACTGAAGCTTTCTTT
TRBJ1-2 TRBV20-1 TRBD1 . CSARARQGSSGYTF TGCAGTGCTAGAGCCAGACAGGGAAGTAGTGGCTACACCTTC
TRBJ2-7 TRBV4-2 . many CASSQVGLREQYF TGTGCCAGCAGCCAAGTAGGCCTCCGGGAGCAGTACTTC
TRBJ2-7 TRBV18 . many CASSPGLDEQYF TGTGCCAGCTCACCAGGGCTGGACGAGCAGTACTTC
TRBJ2-1 TRBV29-1 TRBD2 . CSVELAGAYNEQFF TGCAGCGTTGAACTAGCGGGAGCGTACAATGAGCAGTTCTTC
TRBJ2-1 TRBV20-1 TRBD1 few CSAKPGQGYDNEQFF TGCAGTGCAAAGCCGGGACAGGGTTACGACAATGAGCAGTTCTTC
TRBJ2-3 TRBV6-5 TRBD2 few CASSQTSGTQYF TGTGCCAGCAGTCAGACTAGCGGGACGCAGTATTTT
TRBJ2-7 TRBV2 TRBD1 many CASSPTDRASYEQYF TGTGCCAGCAGTCCAACGGACAGGGCTTCCTACGAGCAGTACTTC
TRBJ2-1 TRBV5-1 . . CASSVDYFDEQFF TGCGCCAGCAGCGTGGACTACTTTGATGAGCAGTTCTTC
TRBJ2-1 TRBV12-3/TRBV12-4 . many CASSLGGGAGPYNEQFF TGTGCCAGCAGTTTAGGAGGGGGGGCCGGTCCCTACAATGAGCAGTTCTTC
TRBJ2-7 TRBV20-1 . many CSASMGVTYEQYF TGCAGTGCTTCTATGGGGGTAACCTACGAGCAGTACTTC
TRBJ2-1 TRBV6-6 TRBD2 few CASSLAGGPDNEQFF TGTGCCAGCAGTTTAGCGGGGGGGCCGGACAATGAGCAGTTCTTC
TRBJ2-7 TRBV18 . . CASSLSGGYRGSYEQYF TGTGCCAGCTCACTGTCCGGGGGCTATAGGGGGTCCTACGAGCAGTACTTC
TRBJ2-5 TRBV12-3/TRBV12-4 . many CASSSQGTQETQYF TGTGCCAGCAGTTCCCAGGGAACCCAAGAGACCCAGTACTTC
TRBJ2-2 TRBV7-2 . many CASSSSGNTGELFF TGTGCCAGCAGCTCATCGGGAAACACCGGGGAGCTGTTTTTT